Below, 17 T cell receptor beta chains from the same sample are listed, as sequenced in a study of T cell repertoires in ileal Crohn's disease (dated by TCRdb to the late 2010s). What the time point label conveys for this sample: neoterminal ileum biopsy at postoperative endoscopy, about 6 months after surgery. The library relied on the immunoSEQ multiplex PCR assay. In TCRdb, the immuneACCESS table is reduced to in-frame sequences with V and J assigned. These tables do not hold every clone; where another copy was compared, an unresolved V gene accounts for under half, and the others remain unexplained. This sample holds almost 15,000 clones; over 70% were observed only once. The biggest ten clones account for roughly 4% of the sample. The sequencing sample was made of ileal tissue. These receptors all stem from an adult with Crohn's disease.

The genes are TRBV5-1 and TRBJ2-4; D perhaps matches TRBD1 (5 bases). The germline V gene has CDR1 SGHRS and CDR2 YFSETQ. V was shortened by 4 bases and J by 0 bases, with 14 bases between the two germline ends. This CDR3 has 16 residues. Here the CDR3 reads CASSATDILAKNIQYF. CDR3 bases: TGCGCCAGCAGCGCGACAGACATTCTAGCCAAAAACATTCAGTACTTC.

The V and J genes are TRBV10-3 and TRBJ1-6; 8 bases fit TRBD1. The CDR3 is 16 amino acids. The V and J ends lost 0 bases and 10 bases, in that order; junction bases with no gene match: 8. Germline V lookup: CDR1 ENHRY, CDR2 SYGVKD. CDR3 sequence: CAISESQGQGRSPLHF. Written as DNA, the CDR3 is TGTGCCATCAGTGAGTCTCAAGGACAGGGTCGGTCACCCCTCCACTTT.

This chain joins TRBV10-3 and TRBJ1-1, with D hard to call. CDR3 length equals 13 residues. Trimming removed 10 bases at V and 1 base at J, with 13 bases between. CDR1 is ENHRY, CDR2 SYGVKD, per germline. This chain's CDR3 is CATEDLGNTEAFF. CDR3 bases: TGTGCCACGGAGGATCTGGGGAACACTGAAGCTTTCTTT.

This clone was found once. The chain carries TRBV25-1 and TRBJ1-2; tentative D call: TRBD1 (5 bases). V lost 4 bases and J lost 0, with 12 bases in between. Germline CDR1 and CDR2: MGHDK and SYGVNS. This CDR3 is built from 15 residues. The CDR3 nucleotides are TGTGCCAGCAGTGCAGGGCTGGGGGCTAACTATGGCTACACCTTC. Its protein is CASSAGLGANYGYTF.

Only one count was recorded for this clone. The chain has TRBV5-5 and TRBJ2-7; 10 bases match TRBD2. This CDR3 contains 15 residues. The junction had 7 bases not matched to a gene; V was cut back by 4 bases and J by 3 bases. The germline gives CDR1 SGHKS, CDR2 YYEKEE (reference sequence). The CDR3 DNA sequence: TGTGCCAGCAGCGTCCTAGCGGGGGAAGGCTACGAGCAGTACTTC. Translation: CASSVLAGEGYEQYF. Based on the CDR3 plus reference TRBV5-5 and TRBJ2-7, the full variable domain is DAGVTQSPTHLIKTRGQQVTLRCSPISGHKSVSWYQQVLGQGPQFIFQYYEKEERGRGNFPDRFSARQFPNYSSELNVNALLLGDSALYLCASSVLAGEGYEQYFGPGTRLTVT.

The chain carries TRBV15 and TRBJ1-4; tentative D call: TRBD1 (5 bases). Germline V CDR1 and CDR2: LNHNV, YYDKDF (reference sequence). V lost 6 bases, J lost 6 bases, and 11 bases lay in between. CDR3 length: 13 amino acids. The CDR3 region is CATSRGKDEKLFF. The CDR3 nucleotides read TGTGCCACCAGTAGGGGAAAGGATGAAAAACTGTTTTTT. The whole variable domain, filled in from reference TRBV15 and TRBJ1-4, reads DAMVIQNPRYQVTQFGKPVTLSCSQTLNHNVMYWYQQKSSQAPKLLFHYYDKDFNNEADTPDNFQSRRPNTSFCFLDIRSPGLGDTAMYLCATSRGKDEKLFFGSGTQLSVL.

A word on this clone: The germline gene is not matched at one end of the junction; a read error may be the cause. V is TRBV6-5 and J is TRBJ1-6, with D possibly TRBD1 on 5 matching bases. Germline V gene data show CDR1 as MNHEY and CDR2 as SVGAGI. The CDR3 has 14 amino acids. The CDR3 coding sequence is TGTGCCAGCAAGAGGGACTCCAATAATTCACCCCTCCACTTT. It is translated as CASKRDSNNSPLHF.

Written as DNA, the CDR3 is TGTGCCACCAGCGGCCAAGGACTGGGAGAGACCCAGTACTTC. Translating gives CATSGQGLGETQYF. The gene calls are TRBV15 and TRBJ2-5; D perhaps matches TRBD2 (5 bases). The germline V gene has CDR1 LNHNV and CDR2 YYDKDF (reference sequence). This CDR3 is 14 amino acids long. Trimming took off 5 bases at V and 4 bases at J, with 14 bases between the two ends. Full variable domain (outside the CDR3, taken from reference TRBV15 and TRBJ2-5): DAMVIQNPRYQVTQFGKPVTLSCSQTLNHNVMYWYQQKSSQAPKLLFHYYDKDFNNEADTPDNFQSRRPNTSFCFLDIRSPGLGDTAMYLCATSGQGLGETQYFGPGTRLLVL.

This clone was seen just once. The junction differs from germline at one of its ends, possibly a read error. The chain uses TRBV4-2 and TRBJ1-1; D remains ambiguous. The length of the CDR3 is 13 residues. CDR1 and CDR2 (germline): LGHNA, YNFKEQ. The CDR3 nucleotides are TGTGCCAGCACCCAACTCGCGAACACTGAAGCTTTCTTT. Its translation is CASTQLANTEAFF.

The rearrangement links TRBV2 to TRBJ1-4, with no clear D. Trimming shortened V by 3 bases and J by 7 bases, and 9 bases separated the two germline ends. CDR1 and CDR2 from the germline V gene are SNHLY and FYNNEI. The CDR3 contains 13 residues. CDR3 bases: TGTGCCAGCAGTGAGGGCAAACGTGAAAAACTGTTTTTT. It is translated as CASSEGKREKLFF. The whole variable domain, filled in from reference TRBV2 and TRBJ1-4, reads EPEVTQTPSHQVTQMGQEVILRCVPISNHLYFYWYRQILGQKVEFLVSFYNNEISEKSEIFDDQFSVERPDGSNFTLKIRSTKLEDSAMYFCASSEGKREKLFFGSGTQLSVL.

The CDR3 nucleotides read TGTGCCAGCAGTTACTCGCTCAGGGGAAATCAGCCCCAGCATTTT. Translation: CASSYSLRGNQPQHF. This rearrangement joins TRBV6-6 to TRBJ1-5, with D possibly being TRBD1 (6 bases). The CDR3 loop spans 15 amino acids. Trimming stripped 0 bases from V and 4 bases from J, with 10 bases between. Germline-derived CDR1 and CDR2 are MNHNY and SVGAGI (reference sequence).

V usage is TRBV9 and J usage is TRBJ2-5, with D perhaps TRBD2 (6 bases). Trimming removed 0 bases at V and 5 bases at J, with 20 bases between. Germline values: CDR1 SGDLS, CDR2 YYNGEE. This CDR3 contains 17 residues. The CDR3 protein is CASSVGNTLGGGETQYF. Here the CDR3 DNA reads TGTGCCAGCAGCGTAGGCAATACCCTCGGGGGTGGGGAGACCCAGTACTTC.

The chain joins TRBV20-1 to TRBJ2-3; D gene uncertain. The CDR3 loop spans 11 amino acids. Trimming left V 0 bases short and J 7 bases short, with 5 bases between. CDR1 is DFQATT and CDR2 is SNEGSKA in the germline V gene (reference sequence). CDR3 DNA sequence: TGCAGTGCTAGAGATCAGAATACGCAGTATTTT. Translated, it gives CSARDQNTQYF.

The rearrangement links TRBV19 to TRBJ1-5, with D unclear. CDR3 size: 14 residues. Germline CDR1 is LNHDA and CDR2 is SQIVND (reference sequence). Deletions cut 5 bases from V and 0 bases from J, with 8 bases between. CDR3 coding DNA: TGTGCCAGTAGTCGGATCAATAGCAATCAGCCCCAGCATTTT. Protein sequence: CASSRINSNQPQHF.

The V and J genes are TRBV6-1 and TRBJ2-5; perhaps TRBD1 as D (7 bases). V dropped 3 bases and J dropped 5 bases, with 13 bases sitting between them. The CDR3 is made up of 14 amino acids. Germline loops: CDR1 MNHNS, CDR2 SASEGT. As DNA, the CDR3 is TGTGCCAGCAGTGAGTTGTCAGGGGGGGAGACCCAGTACTTC. Translated: CASSELSGGETQYF.

This clone was recorded a few times. This chain links TRBV30 with TRBJ2-3, with 8 bases fitting TRBD1. Looked up from germline, CDR1 is GTSNPN and CDR2 is SVGIG (reference sequence). The ends lost 5 bases at V and 4 bases at J; junction bases unmatched: 11. CDR3 length equals 15 residues. CDR3 amino acids: CAWALLGQGPDTQYF. The DNA for the CDR3 is TGTGCCTGGGCCCTACTTGGACAGGGACCAGATACGCAGTATTTT.

The chain employs TRBV5-4 and TRBJ2-5; 7 bases line up with TRBD1. The CDR3 runs 16 residues. Trimming at V came to 4 bases and at J to 5 bases, leaving 14 bases not matched to a gene. Germline V gene sequence: CDR1 SGHNT, CDR2 YYREEE (reference sequence). CDR3 residues: CASSRDVAPTGETQYF. CDR3 sequence (DNA): TGTGCCAGCAGCCGGGATGTGGCACCGACAGGGGAGACCCAGTACTTC.